A single TCR beta chain is shown here with its context. Its matching antigen is unknown. The data belong to a study of shared clonotypes between healthy human individuals. As for the study in general: The study used three CD4 naive, three CD4 memory, two CD8 naive and one CD8 memory plate per donor. Whole-study findings and limits: Although depth was large, rarefaction showed that sequencing of the sorted subsets was incomplete.

Every subset's genomic DNA went evenly onto several immunoSEQ plates. Template for every sorted-subset replicate PCR totaled about 0.2 ug DNA, roughly 30,000 T cell genomes. Only in-frame clones appear in the TCRdb table, and some are missing; sequencing was by immunoSEQ multiplex PCR. The profile shows 2,500,000 or so clones, 85% to 95% of them singletons. This CDR3 is built from 15 residues. Trimming left V 4 bases short and J 6 bases short, with 19 bases between. Germline CDR1 is SGHRS and CDR2 is YFSETQ. Sequencing was done on a sample of naive CD4+ T cells from PBMCs. Indicated subset: CD45RA+ positively selected. The chain combines TRBV5-1 with TRBJ1-1; possible D gene TRBD1, 5 bases. This clonotype originated in a man aged 18 to 30 in good health. Some clones in this sample may be carry-over from other donors' samples. The CDR3 region is CASSLPTGEGAEAFF. In DNA form, the CDR3 reads TGCGCCAGCAGCCTACCCACGGGGGAAGGCGCTGAAGCTTTCTTT.